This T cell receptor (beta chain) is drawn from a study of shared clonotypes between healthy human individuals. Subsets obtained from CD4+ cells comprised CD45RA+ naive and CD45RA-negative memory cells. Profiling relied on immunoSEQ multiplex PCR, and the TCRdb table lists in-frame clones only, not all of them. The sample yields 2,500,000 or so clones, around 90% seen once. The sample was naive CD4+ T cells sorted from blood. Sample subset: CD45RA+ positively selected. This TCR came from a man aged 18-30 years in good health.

Written as DNA, the CDR3 is TGTGCCAGCAGCCGACCTTTGGCGGGAGGGCCGCGCGAGCAGTACTTC. Amino acids: CASSRPLAGGPREQYF. The chain employs TRBV7-2 and TRBJ2-7, with TRBD2 identical over 9 bases. The germline gives CDR1 SGHTA, CDR2 FQGNSA. The junction had 14 bases not matched to a gene; V was cut back by 5 bases and J by 6 bases. The CDR3 is 16 amino acids.